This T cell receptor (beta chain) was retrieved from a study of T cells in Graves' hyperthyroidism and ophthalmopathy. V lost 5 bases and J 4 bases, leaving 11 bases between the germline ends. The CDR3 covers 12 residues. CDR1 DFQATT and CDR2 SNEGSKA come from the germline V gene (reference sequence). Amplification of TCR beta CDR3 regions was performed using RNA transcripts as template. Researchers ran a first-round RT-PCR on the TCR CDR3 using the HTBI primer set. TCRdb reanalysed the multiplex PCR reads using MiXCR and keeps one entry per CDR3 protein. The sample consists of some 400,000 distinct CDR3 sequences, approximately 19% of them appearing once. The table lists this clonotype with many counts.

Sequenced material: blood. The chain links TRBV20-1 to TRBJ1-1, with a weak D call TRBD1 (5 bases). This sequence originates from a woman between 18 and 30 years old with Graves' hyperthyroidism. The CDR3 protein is CSASRESTEAFF. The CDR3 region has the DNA TGCAGTGCTTCCAGGGAAAGCACTGAAGCTTTCTTT.